This T cell receptor beta chain was profiled in a study of blood T cells in healthy people across ages (dated by TCRdb to between 2014 and 2017). In terms of the full investigation: In model experiments, template switching captured roughly one uniquely barcoded TCR beta cDNA molecule for every two T cells. To avoid experimental bias, donors of different ages were spread randomly across the sequencing lanes. The donors were divided into four age groups: young (average about 15 years), middle-aged (roughly 42), aged (around 59) and long-lived (about 84). Using the same blood draw, the study looked at two additional independent replicas of 1 million unique cDNA reads for two donors, one aged 18 to 30 and the other aged 80 or older. Using deep sequencing normalized with unique cDNA molecular identifiers, the study measured how TCR beta repertoire diversity changes with age. The full study reports these points: Because profiling used bulk unsorted PBMCs, naive and antigen-experienced compartments could not be compared conclusively. As age increased, observed TCR beta diversity per million T cells dropped in a roughly linear way, and a significant reduction was already evident by age about 36. The percentage of naive T cells measured by flow cytometry correlated strongly with observed TCR beta diversity. Donor CMV infection status was unknown, potentially confounding age-related changes in expanded clonotypes. Estimates of total diversity based on one million sequenced T cells were regarded as lower bounds and as underestimates. Compared with the aged group, the long-lived group had more naive CD4+ T cells, fewer expanded clones and increased TCR diversity, a pattern suggesting age selection.

CDR1 and CDR2 are drawn from the germline V gene (reference sequence): PRHDT, FYEKMQ. Its CDR3 holds 15 amino acids, cysteine through phenylalanine. Only CDR3 DNA is held: 45 bases, read in frame from base 1. To note about this clonotype: What antigen it recognizes has not been identified. Per-base quality was not reported, and no clone a single base away is much larger than it.

Libraries came from 5' RACE. The reads were generated on an Illumina HiSeq 2500. A second PCR of roughly 7 to 12 cycles was performed with a sample-barcoded 5' primer and a J-beta primer mix. Each TCR beta cDNA molecule received a unique molecular identifier from a template-switch 5' adaptor carrying 12 random nucleotides. At least 2.5 million CDR3-containing paired-end reads were obtained from each sample. First-strand cDNA was synthesized from all RNA with the Mint cDNA synthesis kit, primed by a TRBC-specific oligonucleotide. Following uracil-DNA glycosylase treatment, a first 18-cycle PCR with universal primers M1SS and BC2_uni_R was performed on all cDNA. As for how the authors treated the data: For normalization, 1 million high-quality reads were randomly selected from each sample, with every read carrying a distinct molecular identifier. Instead of being binned into consensus sequences, reads that shared molecular identifiers were thrown out. MiTCR, set to a Q25 quality threshold and the strictest error-elimination algorithm, was used for CDR3 identification, clonotype clustering and error correction. A nonparametric unseen species model with Euler transformation was used to estimate a lower bound on total TCR beta diversity. Starting from the raw public reads, TCRdb applied fastp trimming at Q25, assembled clones with MiXCR and retained in-frame beta chains. Rows are unified per CDR3 protein, each entry keeping the most common DNA and genes. The V and J calls here are based on TCRdb, not the publication. Here the sample has 2 million or so distinct CDR3 sequences; around 48% occur a single time. The ten largest account for about 2.1% of the sample.

Systemically healthy Caucasian individuals from Russia, 35 to 50 in total and aged 6 to 90 years, were included as donors. Each donor gave roughly 11 milliliters of peripheral blood, drawn into EDTA-treated Vacutainer tubes. Ficoll-Paque density-gradient centrifugation was used to isolate PBMCs, with at least 6.5 million per sample. Total RNA, at least 6 micrograms per sample, was extracted from PBMCs with Trizol reagent. For every donor, an aliquot of PBMCs went through flow cytometry to measure the percentages of naive CD45RAhigh/CD27high T cells. Input material: blood. The sequence was obtained from a woman in her thirties or forties in good health. The rearrangement combines TRBV13 with TRBJ2-2; the D gene cannot be named for sure. The nucleotide sequence reads as follows: TGTGTCCGGCGGCCTGCCAGGCTGAACACCGGGGAGCTGTTTTTT. Protein translation: CVRRPARLNTGELFF.